This T cell receptor (beta chain) was sequenced during a study of esophageal squamous cell carcinoma tumors listed by TCRdb under 2021. Broadly, across the study: Patients were split into immuno relation high and low groups by principal component analysis with K-means clustering of immunohistochemical T-cell and checkpoint marker values. The wider cohort comprised about 53 surgically treated esophageal squamous cell carcinoma patients in Japan, with around 21 high and around 30 low immuno relation cases. The study aimed to assess TCR repertoire diversity and shared TCR repertoires of T cells within the tumor environment of esophageal squamous cell carcinoma. TCR sequencing was performed on about 10 patients, consisting of five randomly selected high immuno relation cases and five background-matched low immuno relation cases. The ten to eleven cases yielded 1,671,742 total TCRalpha reads and some 1,300,000 total TCRbeta reads, of which approximately 32,000 and 35,000, respectively, were unique.

Broad study findings and their caveats: Because TCRalpha and TCRbeta chains were sequenced separately, chain pairing and recognized antigens remained unknown. The high immuno relation group had higher significant repertoire counts, although the two groups did not differ in total TCR repertoire counts. Because TCRalphabeta repertoire variation was large, shared V|J recombination candidates may have been selected by chance. Under 30 TRAV|TRAJ and about two dozen TRBV|TRBJ combinations, including TRAV13-1|TRAJ22 and TRBV7-9|TRBJ2-7, appeared to be shared among high immuno relation cases. Only a few cases were included in the TCR repertoire analysis, and no investigation at the CDR3 clonotype level was performed. Three of the 10 cases showed a single dominant TCRalpha VJ recombination with apparently reduced TCRalpha diversity.

Patients who had received neoadjuvant chemotherapy or for whom clinical information was lacking were excluded from enrollment. The TCR-sequenced cases shown were male, and subtotal esophagectomy with 2- or 3-field lymphadenectomy was performed in the TCR-sequenced cases shown. RNA was isolated from bulk tumor tissue sections using a Qiagen AllPrep kit, and no T-cell sorting was performed. Until RNA extraction, small sections of tumor tissue removed at surgery were kept in RNAlater reagent at -80 degrees C. The germline ends are 17 bases apart after V is trimmed by 3 bases and J by 1 base. From the germline V gene, CDR1 is SGDLS and CDR2 is YYNGEE. Inclusive of the bounding cysteine and phenylalanine, the CDR3 is 16 residues long. Of all the DNA, just the CDR3 is kept, 48 bases in frame from base 1. For this clonotype: Its binding antigen is unknown. No base quality information exists; no much larger clone differs at one position.

Libraries were prepared through 5' RACE. The PCR step used KAPA HiFi along with constant-region primers for TCRalpha or TCRbeta and a P20EA primer, and a nested second PCR with CA2 or CB2 followed. Amplification of TCR genes was performed by unbiased adaptor ligation RT-PCR, in which reverse transcription was carried out with Superscript III and a polyT18-containing BSL-18E primer. Following second-strand synthesis and blunting, the P10EA/P20EA adaptor was ligated to the 5' end of the cDNA, and NotI digestion was then performed. The first and second PCRs ran around 20 cycles of 98°C for 20 s, 65°C for 30 s and 72°C for 1 min. The Nextera XT Index kit v2 Set A was used to index the amplicons, which were pooled in equimolar amounts and quantified with a Qubit 2.0 Fluorometer. For sequencing, the Illumina MiSeq platform generated 2x300 bp paired-end reads. Under the source paper's analysis protocol: Repertoire Genesis software ver.1.0 assigned each read to V and J genes according to the highest identity with IMGT reference sequences. CDR3 was defined from Cys104 to Phe118 plus Gly119 and translated, and unique sequence reads were defined by distinct V, J and CDR3 amino acids. Shared V|J combinations were chosen if significant in both a Fisher's exact test in edgeR and a Mann Whitney U test. Repertoire dissimilarity index was computed with the R rdi package after removing singletons and bootstrapping 500 repertoire combinations. In-frame beta chains were kept once TCRdb had trimmed the public reads at Q25 with fastp and called clones with MiXCR. A single entry per CDR3 protein holds the most common genes and DNA from its merged rows. It is TCRdb's table, rather than the study itself, that gives the V and J calls and clone size. The sample records under 1,500 distinct CDR3 sequences, approximately 13% of which are singletons. The top ten hold around 29% of the sample.

The material sequenced was tumor tissue. The origin of this receptor is a man between 45 and 80 years old with esophageal squamous cell carcinoma. Here the chain combines TRBV9 and TRBJ2-7; a tentative D match to TRBD2 spans 5 bases. The CDR3 reads as follows: CASSAASGSSSYEQYF. The DNA sequence reads TGTGCCAGCAGCGCTGCCTCGGGGAGCTCGTCCTACGAGCAGTACTTC.